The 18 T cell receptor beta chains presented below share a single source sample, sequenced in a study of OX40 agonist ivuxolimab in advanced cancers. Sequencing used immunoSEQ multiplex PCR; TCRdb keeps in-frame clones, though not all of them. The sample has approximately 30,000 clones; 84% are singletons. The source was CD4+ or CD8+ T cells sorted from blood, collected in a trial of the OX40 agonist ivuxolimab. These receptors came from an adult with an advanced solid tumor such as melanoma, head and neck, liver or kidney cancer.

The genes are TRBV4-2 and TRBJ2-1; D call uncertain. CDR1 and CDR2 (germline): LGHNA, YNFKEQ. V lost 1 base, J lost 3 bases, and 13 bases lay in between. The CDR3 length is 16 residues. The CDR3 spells CASSQGTPGDYNEQFF. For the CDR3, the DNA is TGTGCCAGCAGCCAAGGGACGCCCGGAGACTACAATGAGCAGTTCTTC.

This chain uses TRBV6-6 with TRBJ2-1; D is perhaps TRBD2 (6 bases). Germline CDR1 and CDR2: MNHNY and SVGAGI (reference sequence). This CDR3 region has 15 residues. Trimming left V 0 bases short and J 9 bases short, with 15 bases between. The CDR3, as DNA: TGTGCCAGCAGTTACTCGACGAGGGAGGAGCCTGAGCAGTTCTTC. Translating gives CASSYSTREEPEQFF.

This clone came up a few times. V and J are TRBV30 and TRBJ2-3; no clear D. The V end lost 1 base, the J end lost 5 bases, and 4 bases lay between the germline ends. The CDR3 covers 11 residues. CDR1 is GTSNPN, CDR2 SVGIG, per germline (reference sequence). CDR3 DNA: TGTGCCTGGAGTGAGGGAGATACGCAGTATTTT. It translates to CAWSEGDTQYF.

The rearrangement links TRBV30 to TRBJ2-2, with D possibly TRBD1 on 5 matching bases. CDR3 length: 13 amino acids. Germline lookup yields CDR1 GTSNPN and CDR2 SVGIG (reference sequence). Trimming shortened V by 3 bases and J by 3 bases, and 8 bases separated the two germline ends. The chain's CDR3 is CAWRGRDTGELFF. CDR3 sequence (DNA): TGTGCCTGGAGAGGCAGGGACACCGGGGAGCTGTTTTTT.

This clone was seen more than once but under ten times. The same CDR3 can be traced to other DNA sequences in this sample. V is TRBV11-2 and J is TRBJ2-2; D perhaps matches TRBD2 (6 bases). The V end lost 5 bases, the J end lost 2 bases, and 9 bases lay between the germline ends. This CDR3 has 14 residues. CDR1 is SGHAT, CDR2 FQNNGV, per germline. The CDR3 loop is CASSRRGNTGELFF. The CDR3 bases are TGTGCCAGCAGCCGGCGGGGAAACACCGGGGAGCTGTTTTTT. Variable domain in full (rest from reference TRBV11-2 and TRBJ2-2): EAGVAQSPRYKIIEKRQSVAFWCNPISGHATLYWYQQILGQGPKLLIQFQNNGVVDDSQLPKDRFSAERLKGVDSTLKIQPAKLEDSAVYLCASSRRGNTGELFFGEGSRLTVL.

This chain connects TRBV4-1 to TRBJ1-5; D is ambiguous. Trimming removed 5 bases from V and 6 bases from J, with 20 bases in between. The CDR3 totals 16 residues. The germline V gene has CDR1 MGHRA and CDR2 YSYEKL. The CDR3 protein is CASSSGVAELLQPQHF. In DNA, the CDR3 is TGCGCCAGCAGCTCCGGTGTTGCGGAGCTTCTTCAGCCCCAGCATTTT.

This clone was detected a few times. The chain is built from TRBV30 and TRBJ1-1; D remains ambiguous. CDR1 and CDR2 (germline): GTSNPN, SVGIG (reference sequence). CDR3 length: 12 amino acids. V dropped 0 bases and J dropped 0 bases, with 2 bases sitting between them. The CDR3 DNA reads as TGTGCCTGGAGTGTTGTGAACACTGAAGCTTTCTTT. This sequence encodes CAWSVVNTEAFF.

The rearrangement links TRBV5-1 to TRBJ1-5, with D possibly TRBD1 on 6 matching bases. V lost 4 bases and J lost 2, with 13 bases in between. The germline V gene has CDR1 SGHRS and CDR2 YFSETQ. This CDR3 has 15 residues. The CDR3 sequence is CASSPNREGNQPQHF. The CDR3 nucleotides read TGCGCCAGCAGCCCCAACAGGGAGGGCAATCAGCCCCAGCATTTT.

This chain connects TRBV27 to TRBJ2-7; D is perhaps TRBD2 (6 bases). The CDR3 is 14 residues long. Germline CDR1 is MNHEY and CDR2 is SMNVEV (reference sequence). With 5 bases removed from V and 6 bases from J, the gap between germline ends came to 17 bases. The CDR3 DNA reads TGTGCCAGCAGTAGGGCTAGCGTGTGGGGCGAGCAGTACTTC. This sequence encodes CASSRASVWGEQYF.

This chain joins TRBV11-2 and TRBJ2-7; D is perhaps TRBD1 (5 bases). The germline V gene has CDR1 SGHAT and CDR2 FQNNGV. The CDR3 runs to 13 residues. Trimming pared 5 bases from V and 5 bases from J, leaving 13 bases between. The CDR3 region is CASSVTGLDEQYF. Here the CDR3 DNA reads TGTGCCAGCAGCGTTACAGGTCTGGACGAGCAGTACTTC.

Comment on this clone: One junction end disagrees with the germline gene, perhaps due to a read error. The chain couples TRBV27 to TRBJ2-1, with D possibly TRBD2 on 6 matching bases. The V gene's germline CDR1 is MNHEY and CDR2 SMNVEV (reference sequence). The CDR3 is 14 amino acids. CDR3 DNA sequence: TGTGCCAGCAGTTTGGGACTTGACTACTATGAGCAGTTCTTC. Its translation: CASSLGLDYYEQFF.

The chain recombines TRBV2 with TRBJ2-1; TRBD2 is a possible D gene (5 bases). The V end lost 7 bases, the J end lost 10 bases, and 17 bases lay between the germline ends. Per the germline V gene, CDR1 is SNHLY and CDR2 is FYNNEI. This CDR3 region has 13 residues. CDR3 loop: CASKWTPSLEQFF. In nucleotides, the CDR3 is TGTGCCAGCAAATGGACTCCCAGTTTAGAGCAGTTCTTC.

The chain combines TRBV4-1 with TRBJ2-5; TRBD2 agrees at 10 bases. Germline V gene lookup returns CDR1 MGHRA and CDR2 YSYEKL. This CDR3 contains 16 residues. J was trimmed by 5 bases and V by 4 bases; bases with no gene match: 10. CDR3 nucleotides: TGCGCCAGCAGCCTCGACCCTAGCGGGGGACAGGAGACCCAGTACTTC. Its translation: CASSLDPSGGQETQYF.

CDR3 loop: CASSLRDRGPYEQYF. The CDR3 coding sequence is TGTGCCAGCAGCTTAAGGGACAGGGGGCCCTACGAGCAGTACTTC. This chain links TRBV7-2 with TRBJ2-7; 12 nucleotides line up with TRBD1. The V and J ends lost 2 bases and 2 bases, in that order; junction bases with no gene match: 1. Germline V gene data show CDR1 as SGHTA and CDR2 as FQGNSA. This CDR3 comprises 15 residues.

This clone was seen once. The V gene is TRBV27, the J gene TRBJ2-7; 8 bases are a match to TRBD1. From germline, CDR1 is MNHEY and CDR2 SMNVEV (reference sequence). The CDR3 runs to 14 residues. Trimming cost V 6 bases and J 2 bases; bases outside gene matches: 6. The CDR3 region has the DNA TGTGCCAGCAGCCCGACAGGGGCGGCCTACGAGCAGTACTTC. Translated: CASSPTGAAYEQYF.

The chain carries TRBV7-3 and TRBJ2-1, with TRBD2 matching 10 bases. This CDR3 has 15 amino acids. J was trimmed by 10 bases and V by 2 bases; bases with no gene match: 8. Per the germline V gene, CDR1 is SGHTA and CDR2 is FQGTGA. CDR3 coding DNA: TGTGCCAGCAGCTTAGGGCTAGCGGGAGTGAGAGAGCAGTTCTTC. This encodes CASSLGLAGVREQFF.

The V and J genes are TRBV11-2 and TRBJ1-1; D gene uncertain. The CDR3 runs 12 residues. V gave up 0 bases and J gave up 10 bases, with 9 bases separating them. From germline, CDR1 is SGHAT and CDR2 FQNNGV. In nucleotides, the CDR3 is TGTGCCAGCAGCTTAGATCTAACTAGAGCTTTCTTT. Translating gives CASSLDLTRAFF.

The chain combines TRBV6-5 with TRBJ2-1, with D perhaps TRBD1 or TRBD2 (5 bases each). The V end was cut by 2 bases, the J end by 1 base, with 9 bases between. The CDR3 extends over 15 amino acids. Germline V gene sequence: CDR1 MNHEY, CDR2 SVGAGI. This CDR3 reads CASSYGTESYNEQFF. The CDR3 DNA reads TGTGCCAGCAGTTACGGGACGGAATCCTACAATGAGCAGTTCTTC.